The 4 T cell receptor beta chains in this list originate from one sample, sequenced in a study of patients and donors after allogeneic stem cell transplantation (TCRdb year 2020). The library was made by RT-PCR. Sequencing took place on a NextSeq 550. TCRdb redid the processing of the public reads, applying fastp at Q25 and MiXCR, and retained in-frame beta chains. Each entry merges the rows of one CDR3 protein and shows their most common DNA and genes. In this sample the table shows more than 850,000 distinct CDR3 sequences, roughly 17% of which occur a single time. 5.5% to 6.5% of the sample comes from the top ten. The sample consisted of blood, either unsorted or a sorted T cell fraction (not recorded which). The receptors were gathered from a human donor who was either an allogeneic HSCT recipient or a stem cell or donor lymphocyte infusion donor (not recorded which). It is not recorded whose cells these are; they may come from a transplant donor.

The chain links TRBV4-2 to TRBJ1-3; D is perhaps TRBD1 (6 bases). The CDR3 spans 17 residues. The germline V gene encodes CDR1 LGHNA and CDR2 YNFKEQ. V lost 4 bases and J 1 base, leaving 17 bases between the germline ends. The DNA for the CDR3 is TGTGCCAGCAGCCTGGGGGGGGGCGACCTTTCTGGAAACACCATATATTTT. Its translation is CASSLGGGDLSGNTIYF.

The sample holds a few counts of this clonotype. The chain combines TRBV7-8 with TRBJ2-7, with D unclear. V gave up 2 bases and J gave up 4 bases, with 15 bases separating them. CDR3 length equals 15 residues. Germline V gene lookup returns CDR1 SGHVS and CDR2 FQNEAQ. The CDR3 sequence: CASSLLPGSGYEQYF. The CDR3, as DNA: TGTGCCAGCAGCTTACTCCCGGGCTCTGGGTACGAGCAGTACTTC.

The V call is TRBV20-1, the J call TRBJ2-7, with 7 bases that match TRBD1. The CDR3 is 13 amino acids. In germline, CDR1 is DFQATT, CDR2 SNEGSKA (reference sequence). Germline trimming cut 1 base from V and 5 bases from J; bases unmatched to any gene: 5. The CDR3 bases are TGCAGTGCTAGAGGAGGGACAGCCAACGAGCAGTACTTC. Translated, it gives CSARGGTANEQYF.

In this sample, this clonotype turned up a few times. The chain employs TRBV10-3 and TRBJ2-1; 9 bases are shared with TRBD2. Germline CDR1 and CDR2: ENHRY and SYGVKD. With 11 bases clipped from V and 3 bases from J, the junction kept 8 bases outside the gene matches. CDR3 length equals 14 residues. The CDR3: CAAKAGGLYNEQFF. The CDR3 DNA sequence: TGTGCCGCCAAAGCGGGGGGCCTCTACAATGAGCAGTTCTTC.